The rows below give T cell receptor beta chains drawn from one sample of a study of Ad26.COV2.S vaccination and SARS-CoV-2 variants. Using immunoSEQ multiplex PCR, the repertoire was profiled, and TCRdb retains in-frame clones only, with some absent. The sample contains a few hundred thousand clones, approximately 88% of which appear only once. Specimen: peripheral blood, collected in a trial of Ad26.COV2.S vaccine versus placebo. The receptors derive from a person aged 18-65 years who received the Ad26.COV2.S COVID-19 vaccine or a placebo. Both conserved end residues are part of each CDR3. The D gene is left open where the match is weak. The size entry is marked missing in some rows and otherwise reads once, few, many or a size class.

clone_size | d_call | j_call | v_call | cdr3_nt | cdr3_aa
NA | TRBD1 | TRBJ1-5 | TRBV3-1/TRBV3-2 | TGTGCCAGCAGCGCGACAGGGGTGGAAAGTCAGCCCCAGCATTTT | CASSATGVESQPQHF
NA | NA | TRBJ1-2 | TRBV9 | TGTGCCAGCAGCGTCGGGCAGGGGACAAACTATGGCTACACCTTC | CASSVGQGTNYGYTF
NA | TRBD1 | TRBJ1-2 | TRBV10-2 | TGCGCCAGCAGACATACACAGGGGGCGGATGGCTACACCTTC | CASRHTQGADGYTF
NA | NA | TRBJ2-5 | TRBV7-7 | TGTGCCAGCAGCCAAGGACAGGGAGGGGCAGAGACCCAGTACTTC | CASSQGQGGAETQYF
NA | TRBD2 | TRBJ2-7 | TRBV4-2 | TGTGCCAGCAGCCAACGGACTAGCTCGACCTACGAGCAGTACTTC | CASSQRTSSTYEQYF
NA | TRBD2 | TRBJ2-5 | TRBV7-7 | TGTGCTAGCAGCTCCAACAGCGGGGCCTCTCAAGAGACCCAGTACTTC | CASSSNSGASQETQYF
NA | NA | TRBJ2-2 | TRBV30 | TGTGCCTGGAGTAACAGGGTGAACACCGGGGAGCTGTTTTTT | CAWSNRVNTGELFF
few | NA | TRBJ2-5 | TRBV25-1 | TGTGCCAGCCATACCCCCGGCTTAAAGACCCAGTACTTC | CASHTPGLKTQYF
NA | NA | TRBJ2-5 | TRBV6-1 | TGTGCCAGCAGTGATGGCCCATACCGGAGGGAGACCCAGTACTTC | CASSDGPYRRETQYF
NA | TRBD1 | TRBJ2-1 | TRBV10-3 | TGTGCCACCAATCGAGGACAGGGGTATGGTGAGCAGTTCTTC | CATNRGQGYGEQFF
NA | TRBD1 | TRBJ2-1 | TRBV18 | TGTGCCAGCTCACCTTCGGACAGGGGATACAATGAGCAGTTCTTC | CASSPSDRGYNEQFF
NA | TRBD2 | TRBJ2-3 | TRBV27 | TGTGCCAGCAGTTCACAACTAGCGGGGGGGCCTACAGATACGCAGTATTTT | CASSSQLAGGPTDTQYF
NA | TRBD1 | TRBJ2-5 | TRBV29-1 | TGCAGCGTTGAAGTGGGACAGGGCCTCCAAGAGACCCAGTACTTC | CSVEVGQGLQETQYF
NA | NA | TRBJ2-7 | TRBV4-1 | TGCGCCAGCAGCCAATCTCAGGCCGCCCGGCCCTACGAGCAGTACTTC | CASSQSQAARPYEQYF
NA | NA | TRBJ1-4 | TRBV2 | TGTGCCAGCAGTGATGTGGTCTCGGCTAATGAAAAACTGTTTTTT | CASSDVVSANEKLFF
once | NA | TRBJ2-3 | TRBV6-1 | TGTGCCAGCAGTGAAGCACTAGTAGGAGATACGCAGTATTTT | CASSEALVGDTQYF
NA | NA | TRBJ1-1 | TRBV6-2/TRBV6-3 | TGTGCCAGCAGTTACTCTCGAGGCGGGTGGGCTTTCTTT | CASSYSRGGWAFF
NA | NA | TRBJ1-1 | TRBV4-3 | TGCGCCAGCAGCCCGTCGAGGGTGAACACTGAAGCTTTCTTT | CASSPSRVNTEAFF
once | TRBD2 | TRBJ2-7 | TRBV19 | TGTGCCAGTACCCCCACGGGGGGGAGCTACGAGCAGTACTTC | CASTPTGGSYEQYF
NA | TRBD1 | TRBJ2-3 | TRBV6-1 | TGTGCCAGCAGTGACCACAGGGGGCTTACCACAGATACGCAGTATTTT | CASSDHRGLTTDTQYF